The 11 T cell receptor beta chains below all came from one sample that was sequenced in a study of metastatic and nonmetastatic thyroid tumors. Not a single patient had been given any form of treatment at any point before undergoing thyroid surgery. TCRdb re-analyzed the PCR reads using MiXCR. The sample contains tens of thousands of clones, less than 20% of which appear only once. Sequenced material: adjacent normal tissue. The origin of the receptors is a male donor with papillary thyroid cancer or a benign thyroid nodule (not recorded which). Some clones in this sample may be carry-over from other donors' samples.

This clone is medium-sized within its sample. V gene TRBV6-1 combines with J gene TRBJ2-1; D gene ambiguous. The V end lost 6 bases, the J end lost 4 bases, and 19 bases lay between the germline ends. The germline gives CDR1 MNHNS, CDR2 SASEGT. The CDR3 is 16 residues long. In nucleotides, the CDR3 is TGTGCCAGCAGCAAGGATCCAGCAACCTTTTACAATGAGCAGTTCTTC. This codes for CASSKDPATFYNEQFF.

This clone was seen more than once but under ten times. One base away lies a much larger clone, so this may be a sequencing read error. V is TRBV4-1 and J is TRBJ2-2; 13 nucleotides match TRBD2. In germline, CDR1 is MGHRA, CDR2 YSYEKL. CDR3 size: 20 residues. The CDR3 spells CASSQILAGGPTANTGELFF. The CDR3 region has the DNA TGCGCCAGCAGCCAGATACTAGCGGGAGGGCCTACCGCGAACACCGGGGAGTTGTTTTTT.

The rearrangement joins TRBV24-1 to TRBJ2-2; unclear D gene. This CDR3 is 14 amino acids long. V dropped 9 bases and J dropped 3 bases, with 13 bases sitting between them. In germline, CDR1 is KGHDR, CDR2 SFDVKD. Written as DNA, the CDR3 is TGTGCCACCCGACGGACGGCGGACACCGGGGAGCTGTTTTTT. It is translated as CATRRTADTGELFF.

In the case of this clone: The junction and the germline gene differ at one end; a read error may be behind it. The CDR3 loop is CSARWASGEMFF. The CDR3 DNA reads TGCAGTGCTAGATGGGCATCCGGGGAGATGTTTTTT. This chain links TRBV20-1 with TRBJ2-2; perhaps TRBD2 as D (5 bases). CDR3 length: 12 amino acids. Germline CDR1 DFQATT, CDR2 SNEGSKA (reference sequence).

This rearrangement joins TRBV30 to TRBJ2-1; D is uncertain. CDR3 size: 10 residues. Trimming left V 6 bases short and J 8 bases short, with 8 bases between. Germline V gene data show CDR1 as GTSNPN and CDR2 as SVGIG (reference sequence). The CDR3 region is CACGVDEQFF. In nucleotides, the CDR3 is TGTGCCTGTGGGGTGGATGAGCAGTTCTTC.

This clone turned up a few times. This sequence may be a read error, since a much larger clone differs from it by one base. J is TRBJ2-7 and V is TRBV15; perhaps TRBD2 as D (5 bases). Trimming pared 5 bases from V and 9 bases from J, leaving 14 bases between. The CDR3 spans 12 residues. Germline CDR1 and CDR2: LNHNV and YYDKDF (reference sequence). In DNA, the CDR3 is TGTGCCACCAGCCCCGGCCTCCGGGGGCAGTACTTC. This codes for CATSPGLRGQYF.

This clone turned up a few times. The chain has TRBV24-1 and TRBJ1-2; D perhaps matches TRBD1 (5 bases). Looked up from germline, CDR1 is KGHDR and CDR2 is SFDVKD. Trimming left V 3 bases short and J 14 bases short, with 15 bases between. The CDR3 consists of 12 residues. The CDR3 here is CATSDGGGPETF. For the CDR3, the DNA is TGTGCCACCAGTGATGGGGGAGGGCCAGAGACCTTC.

This clone was seen ten or more times. The chain employs TRBV6-1 and TRBJ2-2, with no clear D. The V gene's germline CDR1 is MNHNS and CDR2 SASEGT. The CDR3 totals 13 residues. V shed 6 bases and J shed 2 bases, with 7 bases lying between them. The CDR3 nucleotides read TGTGCCAGCAGCGAGATAAACACCGGGGAGCTGTTTTTT. It specifies CASSEINTGELFF.

By share, this clone ranks as medium-sized. The chain uses TRBV10-3 and TRBJ2-7; D is perhaps TRBD2 (6 bases). Germline V CDR1 and CDR2: ENHRY, SYGVKD. The germline V and J ends were trimmed by 4 bases and 2 bases, with 21 bases remaining between them. The CDR3 runs to 17 residues. The CDR3 DNA sequence: TGTGCCATCAGTGGGACACTAGCACCCAAAACCACCTACGAGCAGTACGTC. Translated: CAISGTLAPKTTYEQYV.

This clone was counted many times. The chain uses TRBV7-8 and TRBJ1-5; maybe TRBD1 (5 bases). CDR3 length: 16 amino acids. Germline V gene lookup returns CDR1 SGHVS and CDR2 FQNEAQ. Between the trimmed V and J ends, which lost 2 bases and 1 base, there was a span of 12 bases. CDR3 nucleotide sequence: TGTGCCAGCAGCTTAAGGGAGGGGCGGAGCAATCAGCCCCAGCATTTT. Amino acid sequence: CASSLREGRSNQPQHF.

V is TRBV4-2 and J is TRBJ2-1; 9 nucleotides align to TRBD2. CDR1 is LGHNA and CDR2 is YNFKEQ in the germline V gene. CDR3 length: 16 residues. V was pared by 1 base and J by 8 bases, with 9 bases of the junction left unmatched. The CDR3 loop is CASSQVAGGTADEQFF. The CDR3 DNA is TGTGCCAGCAGCCAAGTGGCGGGAGGGACAGCGGATGAGCAGTTCTTC.